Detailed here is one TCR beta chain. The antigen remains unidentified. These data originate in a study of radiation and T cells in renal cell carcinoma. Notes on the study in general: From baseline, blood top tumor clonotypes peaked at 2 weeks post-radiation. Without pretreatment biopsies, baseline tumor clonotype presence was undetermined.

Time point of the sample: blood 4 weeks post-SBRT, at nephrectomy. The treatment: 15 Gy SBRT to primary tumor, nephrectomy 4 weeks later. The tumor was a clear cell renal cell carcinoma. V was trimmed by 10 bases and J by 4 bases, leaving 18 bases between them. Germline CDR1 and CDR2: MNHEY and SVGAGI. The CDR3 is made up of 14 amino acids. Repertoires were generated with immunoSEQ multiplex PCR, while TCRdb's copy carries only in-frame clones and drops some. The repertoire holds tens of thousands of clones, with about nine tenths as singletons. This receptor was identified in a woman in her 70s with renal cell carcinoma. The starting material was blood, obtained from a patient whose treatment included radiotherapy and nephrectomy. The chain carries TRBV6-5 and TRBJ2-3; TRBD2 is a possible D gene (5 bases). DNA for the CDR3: TGTGCCATCCAATATGGCGGGTATTCAGATACGCAGTATTTT. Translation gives CAIQYGGYSDTQYF.